A single sample is the source of the 15 T cell receptor beta chains below, sequenced in a study of identical twins. TCRdb re-derived calls from the 5' RACE reads in MiXCR, one entry per CDR3 protein. The top ten hold roughly 0.43% of the sample, which has around 530,000 distinct CDR3 sequences, 12% to 15% seen once. The data were also submitted as part of a second study, on yellow fever vaccine responses in identical twins.

Sequencing was done on a sample of CD4+ T cells sorted from blood. The receptors derive from a woman between 18 and 30 years old in good health.

The V gene is TRBV5-1, the J gene TRBJ2-2, with D perhaps matching TRBD1 (6 bases). V lost 4 bases to trimming and J lost 4 bases, with 14 bases between them. Germline lookup yields CDR1 SGHRS and CDR2 YFSETQ. This CDR3 is built from 15 residues. The CDR3 coding sequence is TGCGCCAGCAGCATCTACAGGGTTCCCACCGGGGAGCTGTTTTTT. As protein: CASSIYRVPTGELFF.

This clonotype was seen a handful of times. DNA for the CDR3: TGTGCCACCAGCAGAGATTTCGTCCCAGGACTAGCGGGGGGGCTAAGCACAGATACGCAGTATTTT. It yields the protein CATSRDFVPGLAGGLSTDTQYF. The genes are TRBV15 and TRBJ2-3, with 15 bases that match TRBD2. Germline-derived CDR1 and CDR2 are LNHNV and YYDKDF (reference sequence). V gave up 0 bases and J gave up 0 bases; unmatched junction bases: 13. The CDR3 totals 22 residues.

The chain combines TRBV19 with TRBJ1-2, with D uncertain. Germline loops: CDR1 LNHDA, CDR2 SQIVND (reference sequence). Trimming took off 3 bases at V and 6 bases at J, with 11 bases between the two ends. The CDR3 is 13 residues long. In DNA form, the CDR3 reads TGTGCCAGTAGTATGGGTTCGTGGGATGGCTACACCTTC. Translated: CASSMGSWDGYTF.

This clonotype has more than one count but fewer than ten. The chain is built from TRBV11-2 and TRBJ2-7; 9 nucleotides line up with TRBD2. The CDR3 runs 15 residues. From germline, CDR1 is SGHAT and CDR2 FQNNGV. V lost 4 bases and J lost 6; bases outside the gene matches: 10. CDR3 sequence: CASSSQAGGLGEQYF. The CDR3 DNA is TGTGCCAGCAGCTCCCAAGCGGGAGGCCTAGGCGAGCAGTACTTC. Filled out from reference TRBV11-2 and TRBJ2-7, the complete variable domain reads EAGVAQSPRYKIIEKRQSVAFWCNPISGHATLYWYQQILGQGPKLLIQFQNNGVVDDSQLPKDRFSAERLKGVDSTLKIQPAKLEDSAVYLCASSSQAGGLGEQYFGPGTRLTVT.

This clonotype has just a few counts. The V call is TRBV14, the J call TRBJ2-5, with unresolved D. V lost 2 bases and J lost 0, with 4 bases in between. The CDR3 is 13 residues long. Germline V gene sequence: CDR1 SGHDN, CDR2 FVKESK. CDR3 residues: CASSQNNQETQYF. For the CDR3, the DNA is TGTGCCAGCAGCCAAAACAACCAAGAGACCCAGTACTTC.

This clonotype was counted only a few times. The chain has TRBV11-1 and TRBJ2-7; 14 nucleotides match TRBD2. CDR3 size: 18 residues. Trimming at V came to 5 bases and at J to 0 bases, leaving 9 bases not matched to a gene. Per the germline V gene, CDR1 is SGHAT and CDR2 is FQDESV (reference sequence). The CDR3 bases are TGTGCCAGCAGCCCCCGGACTAGCGGGAGGACCAGCTCCTACGAGCAGTACTTC. This gives the protein CASSPRTSGRTSSYEQYF. The whole variable domain, filled in from reference TRBV11-1 and TRBJ2-7, reads EAEVAQSPRYKITEKSQAVAFWCDPISGHATLYWYRQILGQGPELLVQFQDESVVDDSQLPKDRFSAERLKGVDSTLKIQPAELGDSAMYLCASSPRTSGRTSSYEQYFGPGTRLTVT.

The rearrangement uses TRBV13 and TRBJ2-7, with TRBD1 matching 7 bases. CDR3 length: 15 amino acids. V lost 1 base, J lost 6 bases, and 9 bases stayed unmatched. Germline V gene lookup returns CDR1 PRHDT and CDR2 FYEKMQ (reference sequence). CDR3 bases: TGTGCCAGCAGCTTAGCCGGGGACAGACCCTCCGAGCAGTACGTC. Residues: CASSLAGDRPSEQYV.

This clonotype has only a few counts. The gene calls are TRBV20-1 and TRBJ1-5; the D is unclear. The V end lost 1 base, the J end lost 7 bases, and 11 bases lay between the germline ends. CDR3 length: 13 amino acids. CDR1 is DFQATT and CDR2 is SNEGSKA in the germline V gene (reference sequence). The CDR3 region has the DNA TGCAGTGCTAGAGTGGCGTCGGGCCAGCCCCAGCATTTT. Protein sequence: CSARVASGQPQHF.

The chain has TRBV7-3 and TRBJ2-1; TRBD2 is a possible D gene (5 bases). The CDR3 length is 18 residues. V lost 0 bases and J 2 bases, leaving 17 bases between the germline ends. From germline, CDR1 is SGHTA and CDR2 FQGTGA. CDR3 loop: CASSLTFGGSQTYNEQFF. In nucleotides, the CDR3 is TGTGCCAGCAGCTTAACGTTCGGCGGGTCTCAAACCTACAATGAGCAGTTCTTC. The full variable domain, completed using reference TRBV7-3 and TRBJ2-1, is GAGVSQTPSNKVTEKGKYVELRCDPISGHTALYWYRQSLGQGPEFLIYFQGTGAADDSGLPNDRFFAVRPEGSVSTLKIQRTERGDSAVYLCASSLTFGGSQTYNEQFFGPGTRLTVL.

The chain is built from TRBV20-1 and TRBJ2-1; TRBD2 matches at 9 bases. Trimming at V came to 1 base and at J to 2 bases, leaving 6 bases not matched to a gene. The length of the CDR3 is 16 residues. CDR1 is DFQATT, CDR2 SNEGSKA, per germline (reference sequence). This CDR3 is CSARGVAGVTYNEQFF. The CDR3 DNA reads TGCAGTGCTAGAGGGGTAGCGGGGGTAACCTACAATGAGCAGTTCTTC.

The genes are TRBV7-2 and TRBJ2-1, with 11 bases lining up with TRBD2. The trim removed 3 bases at V and 9 bases at J, leaving 7 bases unmatched. The CDR3 has 15 residues. Germline CDR1 SGHTA, CDR2 FQGNSA. For the CDR3, the DNA is TGTGCCAGCAGCTTTGTCACTAGCGGGAGCGGTGAGCAGTTCTTC. It yields the protein CASSFVTSGSGEQFF.

This clonotype showed up many times. This chain links TRBV27 with TRBJ2-3; 7 bases fit TRBD2. The CDR3 runs to 14 residues. V was pared by 7 bases and J by 7 bases, with 11 bases of the junction left unmatched. Germline CDR1 reads MNHEY; CDR2 reads SMNVEV (reference sequence). Here the CDR3 reads CASTEAGLRNTQYF. The CDR3 coding sequence is TGTGCCAGCACCGAAGCGGGATTAAGGAATACGCAGTATTTT.

This clonotype has just a few counts. V usage is TRBV4-1 and J usage is TRBJ1-5; D remains unclear. From germline, CDR1 is MGHRA and CDR2 YSYEKL. The CDR3 consists of 15 residues. V lost 1 base to trimming and J lost 0 bases, with 7 bases between them. The CDR3 loop reads CASSQVGRSNQPQHF. CDR3 nucleotide sequence: TGCGCCAGCAGCCAAGTTGGTCGTAGCAATCAGCCCCAGCATTTT.

This clonotype has only a few counts. V is TRBV6-1 and J is TRBJ2-1; 11 nucleotides agree with TRBD1. Germline trimming cut 5 bases from V and 7 bases from J; bases unmatched to any gene: 7. The CDR3 sequence is 15 residues long. The germline V gene encodes CDR1 MNHNS and CDR2 SASEGT. Here the CDR3 reads CASSQDRGRVNEQFF. The CDR3 coding sequence is TGTGCCAGCAGTCAGGACAGGGGGCGCGTGAATGAGCAGTTCTTC.

This clonotype was seen more than once but under ten times. This chain links TRBV5-6 with TRBJ1-1, with 9 bases that match TRBD1. This CDR3 spans 15 amino acids. V lost 4 bases and J lost 3; bases outside the gene matches: 7. The germline V gene has CDR1 SGHDT and CDR2 YYEEEE. CDR3 coding DNA: TGTGCCAGCAGCGTAACAGGGGGCGCGGACACTGAAGCTTTCTTT. It translates to CASSVTGGADTEAFF.